Below are 21 T cell receptor beta chains sequenced from a single sample in a study of shared clonotypes between healthy human individuals. Terminally differentiated effector memory CD45RA+ cells were excluded by CCR7 positive selection of CD45RO-negative cells. Repertoires were generated with immunoSEQ multiplex PCR, while TCRdb's copy carries only in-frame clones and drops some. Altogether over 800,000 clones are present, roughly 92% being singletons, with the ten largest covering 24%. The specimen was naive CD8+ T cells sorted from blood. Receptor source: a man younger than 40 in good health.

The chain combines TRBV27 with TRBJ2-7, with a possible D match to TRBD2 (5 bases). The CDR3 runs 14 residues. Looked up from germline, CDR1 is MNHEY and CDR2 is SMNVEV (reference sequence). V lost 5 bases and J lost 3, with 14 bases in between. The CDR3: CASSPPNEGYEQYF. The CDR3 nucleotides read TGTGCCAGCAGTCCTCCTAACGAGGGCTACGAGCAGTACTTC.

The chain has TRBV7-9 and TRBJ2-3; 7 bases are a match to TRBD1. Looked up from germline, CDR1 is SEHNR and CDR2 is FQNEAQ (reference sequence). V was pared by 6 bases and J by 4 bases, with 4 bases of the junction left unmatched. The length of the CDR3 is 13 residues. The CDR3 sequence: CASRRDSSDTQYF. The CDR3 DNA reads TGTGCCAGCAGACGGGACAGTTCAGATACGCAGTATTTT.

The chain couples TRBV6-5 to TRBJ1-2; D gene uncertain. The ends were cut back, 7 bases at V and 6 bases at J, with 21 bases in the middle. CDR3 length: 15 residues. Germline V gene sequence: CDR1 MNHEY, CDR2 SVGAGI. The chain's CDR3 is CASTPLPAGGDGYTF. The CDR3 nucleotides are TGTGCCAGCACCCCTCTACCCGCGGGAGGAGATGGCTACACCTTC.

CDR3 protein: CASSLHPGGAKNIQYF. DNA for the CDR3: TGCGCCAGCAGCTTACACCCAGGGGGAGCCAAAAACATTCAGTACTTC. The chain joins TRBV5-1 to TRBJ2-4; the match to TRBD1 covers 7 bases. With V trimmed by 2 bases and J by 0 bases, 5 bases remained unmatched. Germline loops: CDR1 SGHRS, CDR2 YFSETQ. The CDR3 length is 16 residues.

V usage is TRBV5-1 and J usage is TRBJ2-1, with D uncertain. Germline V gives CDR1 SGHRS, CDR2 YFSETQ. The V gene lost 2 bases and the J gene lost 4 bases, with 10 bases spanning the gap. CDR3 length equals 14 residues. CDR3 in DNA: TGCGCCAGCAGCTTCTGGACGACATACAATGAGCAGTTCTTC. Amino acids: CASSFWTTYNEQFF.

In DNA, the CDR3 is TGTGCCAGCAGCTTTTTAGCAATGGACGGTGGCACAGATACGCAGTATTTT. This encodes CASSFLAMDGGTDTQYF. The chain recombines TRBV27 with TRBJ2-3; D uncertain. The CDR3 spans 17 residues. Looked up from germline, CDR1 is MNHEY and CDR2 is SMNVEV (reference sequence). V lost 6 bases, J lost 1 base, and 20 bases lay in between.

V is TRBV5-1 and J is TRBJ2-7; D ambiguous. Trimming cost V 3 bases and J 4 bases, with 11 bases left between them. This CDR3 is 13 amino acids long. The germline gives CDR1 SGHRS, CDR2 YFSETQ. The CDR3 is CASSSGPAYEQYF. The CDR3 coding sequence is TGCGCCAGCAGCTCGGGCCCAGCATACGAGCAGTACTTC. Full variable domain (rest looked up from reference TRBV5-1 and TRBJ2-7): KAGVTQTPRYLIKTRGQQVTLSCSPISGHRSVSWYQQTPGQGLQFLFEYFSETQRNKGNFPGRFSGRQFSNSRSEMNVSTLELGDSALYLCASSSGPAYEQYFGPGTRLTVT.

The chain uses TRBV18 and TRBJ2-7; 7 positions agree with TRBD1. The CDR3 has 14 amino acids. J was trimmed by 5 bases and V by 3 bases; bases with no gene match: 7. Germline values: CDR1 KGHSH, CDR2 LQKENI. The CDR3 DNA reads TGTGCCAGCTCACCCCCCACAGGGGCCCACGAGCAGTACTTC. Translation gives CASSPPTGAHEQYF.

J is TRBJ2-6 and V is TRBV5-4; D remains unclear. V gave up 2 bases and J gave up 0 bases, with 9 bases separating them. Germline V lookup: CDR1 SGHNT, CDR2 YYREEE (reference sequence). The CDR3 has 16 amino acids. The CDR3, as DNA: TGTGCCAGCAGCTTCACACAGTTCTCTGGGGCCAACGTCCTGACTTTC. As protein: CASSFTQFSGANVLTF.

V and J are TRBV28 and TRBJ2-1; D is uncertain. This CDR3 region has 15 residues. The V gene's germline CDR1 is MDHEN and CDR2 SYDVKM. With 7 bases removed from V and 3 bases from J, the gap between germline ends came to 16 bases. The CDR3 bases are TGTGCCAGCACCTCGCACAGCAACGTCTACAATGAGCAGTTCTTC. It encodes CASTSHSNVYNEQFF.

Note on this clone: It may be a read error: a sequence one base away is much more abundant. The chain has TRBV5-5 and TRBJ2-1, with D tentatively TRBD2 (6 bases). Between the trimmed V and J ends, which lost 5 bases and 3 bases, there was a span of 9 bases. The CDR3 runs to 13 residues. CDR1 and CDR2 from the germline V gene are SGHKS and YYEKEE (reference sequence). The CDR3 nucleotides read TGTGCCAGCAGGTTAGCGGACTACAATGAGCAGTTCTTC. Protein: CASRLADYNEQFF.

This chain connects TRBV21-1 to TRBJ2-3. TRBV21-1 corresponds to a pseudogene. CDR3 size: 17 residues. This CDR3 is CASRGTGKRLSTDTQYF. CDR3 sequence (DNA): TGTGCCAGCCGAGGGACGGGGAAGCGACTAAGCACAGATACGCAGTATTTT.

The chain carries TRBV4-1 and TRBJ2-3, with D perhaps TRBD1 (7 bases). The CDR3 sequence is 17 residues long. The germline V and J ends were trimmed by 4 bases and 4 bases, with 21 bases remaining between them. Germline values: CDR1 MGHRA, CDR2 YSYEKL. The CDR3 reads CASSPFSGQEGADTQYF. Written as DNA, the CDR3 is TGCGCCAGCAGCCCTTTTTCTGGACAGGAGGGTGCAGATACGCAGTATTTT.

The chain links TRBV7-9 to TRBJ2-6; 13 nucleotides match TRBD2. The germline V gene has CDR1 SEHNR and CDR2 FQNEAQ (reference sequence). The junction had 6 bases not matched to a gene; V was cut back by 4 bases and J by 0 bases. The CDR3 consists of 19 residues. The DNA of the CDR3 is TGTGCCAGCAGCTCCGGACTAGCGGGAGCCTTCTCTGGGGCCAACGTCCTGACTTTC. As protein: CASSSGLAGAFSGANVLTF.

This chain joins TRBV6-5 and TRBJ2-7; TRBD2 matches 15 bases. This CDR3 is 14 amino acids long. Trimming cost V 6 bases and J 4 bases; bases outside gene matches: 1. CDR1 and CDR2 from the germline V gene are MNHEY and SVGAGI. CDR3 region: CASRGTSGRYEQYF. CDR3 nucleotides: TGTGCCAGCAGGGGGACTAGCGGGAGGTACGAGCAGTACTTC.

V gene TRBV7-3 combines with J gene TRBJ2-1; 9 nucleotides line up with TRBD2. The CDR3 spans 17 residues. Germline V gene data show CDR1 as SGHTA and CDR2 as FQGTGA. V gave up 2 bases and J gave up 4 bases; unmatched junction bases: 9. The CDR3 nucleotides read TGTGCCAGCAGCTTAGATCGGGCGGGAGGGCCTTACAATGAGCAGTTCTTC. This sequence encodes CASSLDRAGGPYNEQFF.

The count of this clone is one. The chain has TRBV29-1 and TRBJ2-7; 10 bases are shared with TRBD2. The CDR3 totals 13 residues. Germline loops: CDR1 SQVTM, CDR2 ANQGSEA. J lost 3 bases, V lost 5 bases, and 4 bases had no gene match. Written as DNA, the CDR3 is TGCAGCGTTCGCGGGACTAGCGACTACGAGCAGTACTTC. Translation gives CSVRGTSDYEQYF.

The chain links TRBV9 to TRBJ2-1; unclear D gene. Looked up from germline, CDR1 is SGDLS and CDR2 is YYNGEE. V was pared by 4 bases and J by 0 bases, with 11 bases between. This CDR3 has 15 residues. The CDR3 is CASSPVPSSYNEQFF. The CDR3 nucleotides are TGTGCCAGCAGCCCAGTCCCTAGCTCCTACAATGAGCAGTTCTTC.

This sequence joins TRBV9 and TRBJ2-5; TRBD2 agrees at 7 bases. CDR1 is SGDLS and CDR2 is YYNGEE in the germline V gene. CDR3 length: 16 amino acids. The junction had 10 bases not matched to a gene; V was cut back by 0 bases and J by 5 bases. CDR3 bases: TGTGCCAGCAGCGTAGAAGGATCGGGAGGTATGGAGACCCAGTACTTC. Its protein is CASSVEGSGGMETQYF.

The chain carries TRBV7-9 and TRBJ1-1, with TRBD1 matching 8 bases. J lost 2 bases, V lost 3 bases, and 5 bases had no gene match. Germline V gene sequence: CDR1 SEHNR, CDR2 FQNEAQ (reference sequence). This CDR3 region has 15 residues. CDR3 sequence (DNA): TGTGCCAGCAGCTTTGGGCAGGGGGCAAACACTGAAGCTTTCTTT. Encoded protein: CASSFGQGANTEAFF.

The chain uses TRBV19 and TRBJ2-7; 9 bases align to TRBD2. V gave up 5 bases and J gave up 3 bases; unmatched junction bases: 5. CDR1 LNHDA and CDR2 SQIVND come from the germline V gene (reference sequence). The CDR3 is made up of 14 amino acids. This CDR3 reads CASSPLAGNYEQYF. The CDR3 nucleotides are TGTGCCAGTAGTCCTCTAGCGGGGAACTACGAGCAGTACTTC.